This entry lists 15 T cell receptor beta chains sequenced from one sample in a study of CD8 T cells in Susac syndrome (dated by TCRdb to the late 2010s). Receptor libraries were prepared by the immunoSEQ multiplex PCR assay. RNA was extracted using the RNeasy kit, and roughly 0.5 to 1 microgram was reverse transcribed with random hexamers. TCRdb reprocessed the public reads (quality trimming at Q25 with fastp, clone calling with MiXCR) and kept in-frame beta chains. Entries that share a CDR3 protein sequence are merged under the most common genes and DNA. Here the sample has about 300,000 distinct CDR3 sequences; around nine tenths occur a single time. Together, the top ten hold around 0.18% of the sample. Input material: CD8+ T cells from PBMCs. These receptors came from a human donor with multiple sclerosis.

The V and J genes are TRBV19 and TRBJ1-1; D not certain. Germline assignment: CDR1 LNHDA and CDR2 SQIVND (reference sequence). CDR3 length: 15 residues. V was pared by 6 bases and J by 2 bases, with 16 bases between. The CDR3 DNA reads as TGTGCCAGTAGATCGCGACCGGGTTTAAACACTGAAGCTTTCTTT. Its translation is CASRSRPGLNTEAFF.

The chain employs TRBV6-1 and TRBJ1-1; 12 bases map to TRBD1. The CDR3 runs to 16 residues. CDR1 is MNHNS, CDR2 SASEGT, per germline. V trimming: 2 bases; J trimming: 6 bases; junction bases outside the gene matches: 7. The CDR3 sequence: CASSETMGQGAAEAFF. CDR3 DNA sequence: TGTGCCAGCAGTGAAACAATGGGACAGGGGGCTGCTGAAGCTTTCTTT.

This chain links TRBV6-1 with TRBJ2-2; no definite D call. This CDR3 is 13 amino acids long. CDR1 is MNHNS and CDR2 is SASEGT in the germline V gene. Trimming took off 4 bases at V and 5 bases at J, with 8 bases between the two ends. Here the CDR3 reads CASSVWVTGELFF. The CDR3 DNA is TGTGCCAGCAGTGTTTGGGTGACCGGGGAGCTGTTTTTT.

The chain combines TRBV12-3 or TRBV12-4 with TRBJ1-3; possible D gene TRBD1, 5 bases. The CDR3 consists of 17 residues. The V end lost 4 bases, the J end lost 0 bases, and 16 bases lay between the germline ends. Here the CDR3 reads CASSSPGLHGSGNTIYF. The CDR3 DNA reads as TGTGCCAGCAGTTCACCAGGGTTACACGGCTCTGGAAACACCATATATTTT.

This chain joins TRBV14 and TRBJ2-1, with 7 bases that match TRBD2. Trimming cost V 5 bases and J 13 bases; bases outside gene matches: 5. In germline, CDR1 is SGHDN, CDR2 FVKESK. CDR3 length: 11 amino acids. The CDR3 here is CASSGGGPQFF. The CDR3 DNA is TGTGCCAGCAGCGGGGGGGGTCCCCAGTTCTTC.

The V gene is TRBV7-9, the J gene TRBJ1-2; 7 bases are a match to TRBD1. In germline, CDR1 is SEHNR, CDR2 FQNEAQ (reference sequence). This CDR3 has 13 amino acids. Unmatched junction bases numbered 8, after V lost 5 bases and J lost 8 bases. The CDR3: CASSLGGQPGYTF. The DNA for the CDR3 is TGTGCCAGCAGCCTAGGGGGCCAGCCCGGCTACACCTTC.

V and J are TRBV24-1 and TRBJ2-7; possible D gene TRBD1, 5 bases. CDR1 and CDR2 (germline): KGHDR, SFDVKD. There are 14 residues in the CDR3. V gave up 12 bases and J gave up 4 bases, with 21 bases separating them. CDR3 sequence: CASDSGREPYEQYF. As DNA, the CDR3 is TGTGCCTCCGATTCGGGCAGGGAACCTTACGAGCAGTACTTC.

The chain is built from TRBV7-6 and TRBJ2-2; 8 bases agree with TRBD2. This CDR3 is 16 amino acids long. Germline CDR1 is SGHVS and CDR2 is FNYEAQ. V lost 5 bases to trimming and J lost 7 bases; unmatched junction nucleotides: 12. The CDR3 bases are TGTGCCAGCAGCCCTAGGGCAGCGGGAGAGATCGGGGAGCTGTTTTTT. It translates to CASSPRAAGEIGELFF.

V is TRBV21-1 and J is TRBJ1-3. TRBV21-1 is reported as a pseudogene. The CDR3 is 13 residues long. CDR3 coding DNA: TGTGCCAGCAGCAAGGGTGGCTGGAACACCATATATTTT. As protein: CASSKGGWNTIYF.

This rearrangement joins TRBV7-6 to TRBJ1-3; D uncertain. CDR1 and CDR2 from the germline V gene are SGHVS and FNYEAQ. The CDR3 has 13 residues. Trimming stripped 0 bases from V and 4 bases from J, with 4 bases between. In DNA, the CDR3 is TGTGCCAGCAGCTTAGCGGGGGGAAACACCATATATTTT. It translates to CASSLAGGNTIYF.

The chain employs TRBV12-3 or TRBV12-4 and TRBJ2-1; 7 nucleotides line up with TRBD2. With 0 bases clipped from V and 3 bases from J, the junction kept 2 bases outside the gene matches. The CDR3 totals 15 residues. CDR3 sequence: CASSLAPGGYNEQFF. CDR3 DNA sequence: TGTGCCAGCAGTTTAGCTCCGGGAGGCTACAATGAGCAGTTCTTC.

The CDR3: CASSGTSGISGANVLTF. Here the CDR3 DNA reads TGTGCCAGCAGTGGGACTAGCGGAATCTCTGGGGCCAACGTCCTGACTTTC. This sequence joins TRBV3-1 and TRBJ2-6; 11 bases fit TRBD2. This CDR3 contains 17 residues. V shed 6 bases and J 0 bases; nucleotides not matched to a gene: 4. From germline, CDR1 is LGHDT and CDR2 YNNKEL (reference sequence).

The CDR3 sequence is CASSLVGFGYEQYF. CDR3 bases: TGTGCCAGCAGTTTAGTGGGATTTGGCTACGAGCAGTACTTC. This chain links TRBV27 with TRBJ2-7; D not resolved. The CDR3 loop spans 14 amino acids. Trimming pared 2 bases from V and 3 bases from J, leaving 11 bases between. Germline loops: CDR1 MNHEY, CDR2 SMNVEV (reference sequence).

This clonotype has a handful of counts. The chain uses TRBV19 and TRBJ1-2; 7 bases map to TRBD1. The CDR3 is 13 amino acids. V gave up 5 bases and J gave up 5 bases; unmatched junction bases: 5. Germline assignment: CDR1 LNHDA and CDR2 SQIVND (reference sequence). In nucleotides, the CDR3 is TGTGCCAGTAGTCTAGGACAGGCGTATGGCTACACCTTC. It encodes CASSLGQAYGYTF.

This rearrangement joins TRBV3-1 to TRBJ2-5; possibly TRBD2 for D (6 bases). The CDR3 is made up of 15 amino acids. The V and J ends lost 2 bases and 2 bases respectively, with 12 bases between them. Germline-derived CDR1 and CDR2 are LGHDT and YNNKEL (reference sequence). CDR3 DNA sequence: TGTGCCAGCAGCCAACCCCGGGACTGGCAAGAGACCCAGTACTTC. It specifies CASSQPRDWQETQYF.